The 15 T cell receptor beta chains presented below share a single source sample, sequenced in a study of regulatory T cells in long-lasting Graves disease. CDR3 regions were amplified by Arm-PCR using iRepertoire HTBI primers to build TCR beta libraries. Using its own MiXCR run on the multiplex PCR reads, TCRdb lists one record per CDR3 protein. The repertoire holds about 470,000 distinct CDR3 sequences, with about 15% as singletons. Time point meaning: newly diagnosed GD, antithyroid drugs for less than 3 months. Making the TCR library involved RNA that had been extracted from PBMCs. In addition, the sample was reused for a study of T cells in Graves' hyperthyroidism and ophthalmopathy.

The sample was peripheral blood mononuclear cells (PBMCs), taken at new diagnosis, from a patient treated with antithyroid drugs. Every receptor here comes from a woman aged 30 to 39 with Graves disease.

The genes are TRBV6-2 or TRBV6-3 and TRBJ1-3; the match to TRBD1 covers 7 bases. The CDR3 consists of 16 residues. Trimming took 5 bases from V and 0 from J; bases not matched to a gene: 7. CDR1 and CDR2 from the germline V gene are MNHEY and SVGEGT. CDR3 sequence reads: CASSRDSRSSGNTIYF. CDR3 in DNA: TGTGCCAGCAGTCGGGACAGTCGATCCTCTGGAAACACCATATATTTT.

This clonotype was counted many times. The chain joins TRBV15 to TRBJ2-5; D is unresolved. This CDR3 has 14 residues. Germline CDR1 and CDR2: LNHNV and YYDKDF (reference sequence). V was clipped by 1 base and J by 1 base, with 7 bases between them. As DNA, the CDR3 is TGTGCCACCAGCAGAGCGCACAGCCAAGAGACCCAGTACTTC. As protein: CATSRAHSQETQYF.

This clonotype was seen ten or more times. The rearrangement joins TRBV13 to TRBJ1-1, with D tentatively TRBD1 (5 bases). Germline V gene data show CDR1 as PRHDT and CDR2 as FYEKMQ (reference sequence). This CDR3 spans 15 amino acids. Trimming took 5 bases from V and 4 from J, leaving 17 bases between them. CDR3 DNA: TGTGCCAGCAGCCCCCCGGGGGTCGGGGGCACTGAAGCTTTCTTT. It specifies CASSPPGVGGTEAFF.

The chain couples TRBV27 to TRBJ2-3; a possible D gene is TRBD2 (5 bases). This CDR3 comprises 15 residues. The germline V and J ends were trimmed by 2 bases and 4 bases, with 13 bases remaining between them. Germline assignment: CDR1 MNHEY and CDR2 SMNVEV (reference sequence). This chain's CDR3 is CASSLIGGSADTQYF. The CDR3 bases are TGTGCCAGCAGTTTAATCGGTGGGAGCGCAGATACGCAGTATTTT.

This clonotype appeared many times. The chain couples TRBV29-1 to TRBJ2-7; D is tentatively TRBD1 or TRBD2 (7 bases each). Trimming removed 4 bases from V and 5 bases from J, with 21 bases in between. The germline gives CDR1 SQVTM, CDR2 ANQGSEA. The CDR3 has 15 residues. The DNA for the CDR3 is TGCAGCGTTGCAGGGTCGACAGGGCGGGGGAACGAGCAGTACTTC. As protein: CSVAGSTGRGNEQYF.

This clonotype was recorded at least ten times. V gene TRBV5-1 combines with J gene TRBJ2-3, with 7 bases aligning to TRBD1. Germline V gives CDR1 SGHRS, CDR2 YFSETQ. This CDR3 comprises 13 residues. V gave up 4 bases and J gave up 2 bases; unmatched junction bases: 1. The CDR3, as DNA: TGCGCCAGCAGCGGACAGGACACAGATACGCAGTATTTT. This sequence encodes CASSGQDTDTQYF.

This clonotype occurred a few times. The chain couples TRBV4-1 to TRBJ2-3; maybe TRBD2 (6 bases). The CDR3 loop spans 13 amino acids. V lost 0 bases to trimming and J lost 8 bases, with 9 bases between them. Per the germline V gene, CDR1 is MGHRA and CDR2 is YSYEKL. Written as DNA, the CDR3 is TGCGCCAGCAGCCAAGATTGGGGAGGTACGCAGTATTTT. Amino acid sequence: CASSQDWGGTQYF.

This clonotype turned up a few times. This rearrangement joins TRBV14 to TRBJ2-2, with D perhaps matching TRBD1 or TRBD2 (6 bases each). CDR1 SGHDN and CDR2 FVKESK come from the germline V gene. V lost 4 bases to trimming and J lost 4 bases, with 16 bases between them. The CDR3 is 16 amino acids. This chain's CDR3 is CASSRPRGGATGELFF. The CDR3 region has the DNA TGTGCCAGCAGCCGACCCAGGGGAGGCGCCACCGGGGAGCTGTTTTTT. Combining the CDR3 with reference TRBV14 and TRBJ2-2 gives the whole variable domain EAGVTQFPSHSVIEKGQTVTLRCDPISGHDNLYWYRRVMGKEIKFLLHFVKESKQDESGMPNNRFLAERTGGTYSTLKVQPAELEDSGVYFCASSRPRGGATGELFFGEGSRLTVL.

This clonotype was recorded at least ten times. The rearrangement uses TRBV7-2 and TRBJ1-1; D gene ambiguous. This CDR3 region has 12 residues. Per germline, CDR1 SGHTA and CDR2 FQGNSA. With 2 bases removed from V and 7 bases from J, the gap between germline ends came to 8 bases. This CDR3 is CASSLSGLEAFF. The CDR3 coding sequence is TGTGCCAGCAGCTTATCCGGACTTGAAGCTTTCTTT.

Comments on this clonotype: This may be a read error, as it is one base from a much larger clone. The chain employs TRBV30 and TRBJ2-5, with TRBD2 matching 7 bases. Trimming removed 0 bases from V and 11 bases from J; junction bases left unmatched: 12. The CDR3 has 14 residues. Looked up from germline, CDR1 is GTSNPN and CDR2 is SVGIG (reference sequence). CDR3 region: CAWSVEASGNEQYF. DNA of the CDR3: TGTGCCTGGAGTGTAGAGGCTAGCGGCAATGAGCAGTACTTC.

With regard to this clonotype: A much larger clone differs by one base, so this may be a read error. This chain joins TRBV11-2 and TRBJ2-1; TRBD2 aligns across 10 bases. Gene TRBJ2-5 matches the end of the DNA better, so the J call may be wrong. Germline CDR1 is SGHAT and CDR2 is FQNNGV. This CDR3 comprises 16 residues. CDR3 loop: CASSLVAAGGGETQYF. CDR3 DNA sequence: TGTGCCAGCAGCTTAGTGGCAGCGGGAGGGGGAGAGACCCAGTACTTC.

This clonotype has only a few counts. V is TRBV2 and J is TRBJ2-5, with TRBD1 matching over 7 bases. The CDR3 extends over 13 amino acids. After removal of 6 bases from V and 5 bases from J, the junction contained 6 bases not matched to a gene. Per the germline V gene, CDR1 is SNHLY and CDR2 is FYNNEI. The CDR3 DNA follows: TGTGCCAGCAGGAGGGGGCAACGGGAGACCCAGTACTTC. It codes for CASRRGQRETQYF.

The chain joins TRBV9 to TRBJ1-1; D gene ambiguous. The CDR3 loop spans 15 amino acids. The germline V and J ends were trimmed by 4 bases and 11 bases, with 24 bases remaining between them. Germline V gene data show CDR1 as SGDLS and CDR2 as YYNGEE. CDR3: CASSPPTDVSRGAFF. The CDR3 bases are TGTGCCAGCAGCCCCCCAACTGACGTTTCAAGAGGGGCTTTCTTT.

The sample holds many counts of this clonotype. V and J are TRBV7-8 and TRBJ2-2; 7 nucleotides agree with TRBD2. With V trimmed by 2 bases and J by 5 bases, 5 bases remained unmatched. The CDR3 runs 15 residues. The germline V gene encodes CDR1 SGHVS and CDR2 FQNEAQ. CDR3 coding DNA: TGTGCCAGCAGCTTAAGCGGGGAGGGGACCGGGGAGCTGTTTTTT. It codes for CASSLSGEGTGELFF.

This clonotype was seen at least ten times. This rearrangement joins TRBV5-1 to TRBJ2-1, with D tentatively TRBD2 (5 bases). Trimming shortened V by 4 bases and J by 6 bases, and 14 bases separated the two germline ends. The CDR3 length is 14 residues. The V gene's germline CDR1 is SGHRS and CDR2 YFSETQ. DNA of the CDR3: TGCGCCAGCAGCCCGGACTGGACGGGCAATGAGCAGTTCTTC. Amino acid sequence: CASSPDWTGNEQFF.